This T cell receptor beta chain was identified in a study of shared clonotypes between healthy human individuals. For the study at large: Those who served as donors were a couple of women and three men between the ages of 18 and 49.

Clones were read by immunoSEQ multiplex PCR, and TCRdb kept only the in-frame ones, dropping some. The sample carries around 1.9 million clones, 90% to 95% recorded once. In the naive CD8 group, cells lacked CD45RO and were positively selected for CCR7, so terminally differentiated effector memory CD45RA+ cells were left out. Sequencing used naive CD8+ T cells from PBMCs. The TCR sequence derives from a man between 18 and 35 years old in good health. Some clones in this sample may be carry-over from other donors' samples.

CDR3 DNA sequence: TGTGCCAGCAGTGTCGGGCCCGGGGAGCAGTACTTC. It specifies CASSVGPGEQYF. This sequence joins TRBV6-5 and TRBJ2-5; tentatively, D is TRBD2 (5 bases). The V gene's germline CDR1 is MNHEY and CDR2 SVGAGI. V gave up 5 bases and J gave up 11 bases, with 15 bases separating them. The CDR3 spans 12 residues.